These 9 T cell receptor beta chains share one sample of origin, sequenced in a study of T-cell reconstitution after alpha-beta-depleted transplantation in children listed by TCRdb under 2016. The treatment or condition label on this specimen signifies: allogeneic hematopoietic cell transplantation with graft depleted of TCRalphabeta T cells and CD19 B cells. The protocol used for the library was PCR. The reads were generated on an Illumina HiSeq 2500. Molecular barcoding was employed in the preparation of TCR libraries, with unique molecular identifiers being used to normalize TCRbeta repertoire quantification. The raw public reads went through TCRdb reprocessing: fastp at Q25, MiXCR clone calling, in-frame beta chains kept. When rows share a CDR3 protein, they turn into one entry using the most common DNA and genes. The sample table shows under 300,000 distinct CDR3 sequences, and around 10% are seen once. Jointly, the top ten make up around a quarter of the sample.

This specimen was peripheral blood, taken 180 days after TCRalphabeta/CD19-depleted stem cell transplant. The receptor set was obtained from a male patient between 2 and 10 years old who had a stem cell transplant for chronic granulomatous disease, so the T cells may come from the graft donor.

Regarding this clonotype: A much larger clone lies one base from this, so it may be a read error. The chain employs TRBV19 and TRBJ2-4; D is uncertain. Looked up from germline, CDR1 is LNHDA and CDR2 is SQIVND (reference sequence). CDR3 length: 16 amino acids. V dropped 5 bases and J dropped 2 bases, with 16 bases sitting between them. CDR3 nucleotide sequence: TGTGCCAGTAGTGAAAGACGGGCAGTAACCAAAAACATTCAGTACTTC. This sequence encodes CASSERRAVTKNIQYF.

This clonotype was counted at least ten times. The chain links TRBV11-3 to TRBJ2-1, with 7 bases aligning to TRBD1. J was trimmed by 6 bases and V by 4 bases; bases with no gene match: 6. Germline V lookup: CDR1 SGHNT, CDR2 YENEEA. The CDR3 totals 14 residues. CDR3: CASSWRQGGNEQFF. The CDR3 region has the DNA TGTGCCAGCAGCTGGAGACAGGGTGGCAATGAGCAGTTCTTC.

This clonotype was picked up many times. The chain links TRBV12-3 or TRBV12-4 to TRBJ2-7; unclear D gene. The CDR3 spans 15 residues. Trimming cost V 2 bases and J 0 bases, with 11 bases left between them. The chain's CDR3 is CASSLRPGSSYEQYF. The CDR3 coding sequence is TGTGCCAGCAGTTTAAGGCCCGGAAGCTCCTACGAGCAGTACTTC.

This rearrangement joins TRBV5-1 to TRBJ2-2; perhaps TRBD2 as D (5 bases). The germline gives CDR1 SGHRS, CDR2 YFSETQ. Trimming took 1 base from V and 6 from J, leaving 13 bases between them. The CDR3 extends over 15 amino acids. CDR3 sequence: CASSLLAGNAGELFF. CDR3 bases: TGCGCCAGCAGCTTGCTGGCGGGCAACGCCGGGGAGCTGTTTTTT.

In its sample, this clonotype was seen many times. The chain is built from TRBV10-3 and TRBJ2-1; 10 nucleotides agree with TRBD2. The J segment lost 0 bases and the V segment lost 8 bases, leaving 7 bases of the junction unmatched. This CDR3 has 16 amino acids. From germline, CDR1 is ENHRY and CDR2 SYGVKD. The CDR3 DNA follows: TGTGCCATCGGTAGACTAGCGGGCGCCTCCTACAATGAGCAGTTCTTC. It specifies CAIGRLAGASYNEQFF.

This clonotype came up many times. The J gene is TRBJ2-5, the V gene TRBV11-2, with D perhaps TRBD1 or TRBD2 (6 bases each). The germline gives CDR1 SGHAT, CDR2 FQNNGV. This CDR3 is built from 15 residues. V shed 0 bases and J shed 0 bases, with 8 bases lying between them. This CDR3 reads CASSLDGGYQETQYF. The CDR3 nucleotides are TGTGCCAGCAGCTTAGACGGGGGCTACCAAGAGACCCAGTACTTC.

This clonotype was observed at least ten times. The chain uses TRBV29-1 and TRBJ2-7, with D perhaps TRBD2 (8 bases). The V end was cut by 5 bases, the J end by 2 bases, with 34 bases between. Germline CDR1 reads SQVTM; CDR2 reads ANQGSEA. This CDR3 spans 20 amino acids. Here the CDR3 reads CSVYTGVQSPSGSLPYEQYF. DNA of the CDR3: TGCAGCGTTTATACAGGGGTCCAATCCCCAAGCGGGAGTTTACCCTACGAGCAGTACTTC.

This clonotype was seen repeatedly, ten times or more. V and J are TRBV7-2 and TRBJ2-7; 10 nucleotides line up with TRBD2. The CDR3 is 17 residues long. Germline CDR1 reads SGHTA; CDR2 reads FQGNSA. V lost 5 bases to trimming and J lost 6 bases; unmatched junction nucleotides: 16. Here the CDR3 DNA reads TGTGCCAGCAGCCTATGGACAGGACTAGCGGCGAATCCCGAGCAGTACTTC. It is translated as CASSLWTGLAANPEQYF. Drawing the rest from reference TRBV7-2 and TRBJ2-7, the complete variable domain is GAGVSQSPSNKVTEKGKDVELRCDPISGHTALYWYRQSLGQGLEFLIYFQGNSAPDKSGLPSDRFSAERTGGSVSTLTIQRTQQEDSAVYLCASSLWTGLAANPEQYFGPGTRLTVT.

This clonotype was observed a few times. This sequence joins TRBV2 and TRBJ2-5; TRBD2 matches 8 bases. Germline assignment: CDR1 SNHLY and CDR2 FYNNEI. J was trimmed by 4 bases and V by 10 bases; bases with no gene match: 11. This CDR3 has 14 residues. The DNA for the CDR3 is TGTGCCATCACGACCCGGGCGGGAGGAGAGACCCAGTACTTC. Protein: CAITTRAGGETQYF. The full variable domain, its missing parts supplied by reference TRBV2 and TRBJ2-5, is EPEVTQTPSHQVTQMGQEVILRCVPISNHLYFYWYRQILGQKVEFLVSFYNNEISEKSEIFDDQFSVERPDGSNFTLKIRSTKLEDSAMYFCAITTRAGGETQYFGPGTRLLVL.